This T cell receptor beta chain emerged from a study of cytomegalovirus exposure and HLA in healthy donors. For the study at large: A later analysis reported the 120 validation repertoires used the same platform as the approximately 670 first-cohort repertoires.

Germline loops: CDR1 SSHAT, CDR2 FNYEAQ (reference sequence). CDR3 length: 13 residues. General study points: For cytomegalovirus status, the classifier reportedly gave diagnoses with high specificity and sensitivity. A few CMV-associated chains were confirmed in vitro to be specific for CMV antigens. According to a subsequent analysis, TCR clusters from the first cohort were inclined to appear together in the 130 or so validation repertoires.

Generated by immunoSEQ multiplex PCR, the TCRdb table keeps only in-frame clones and is missing some. The sample has about 200,000 clones, approximately 87% seen once. In regard to this clone: The antigen remains undetermined. The germline gene is not matched at one end of the junction; a read error may be the cause.

The sample was PBMCs. The clonotype was recovered from a woman younger than 30 in good health and CMV-seronegative. The chain carries TRBV7-7 and TRBJ2-1; the D gene is possibly TRBD1 (5 bases). CDR3 loop: CASSPDMYNEQFF. Written as DNA, the CDR3 is TGTGCTAGCAGCCCGGACATGTACAATGAGCAGTTCTTC.